A selection of T cell receptor beta chains follows, all from one sample in a study of PD-1 blockade in mismatch repair-deficient tumors. Using immunoSEQ multiplex PCR, the repertoire was profiled, and TCRdb retains in-frame clones only, with some absent. In the table there are around 50,000 clones, around 80% of which are singletons. The sample here was peripheral blood, taken 4 weeks after starting pembrolizumab. Receptor source: an adult with mismatch repair-deficient cancer. Both conserved end residues are part of each CDR3. Each record gives: J gene, D gene, clone size, V gene, CDR3 protein, CDR3 DNA. D genes are given only for firm matches. Clone size is shown for a subset of rows, as once, few, many or a class of expanded clone.

j_gene: TRBJ2-7; d_gene: NA; abundance: NA; v_gene: TRBV7-2; CDR3aa: CASSLVAGGATGEQYF; CDR3nt: TGTGCCAGCAGCTTAGTTGCGGGGGGCGCGACAGGGGAGCAGTACTTC
j_gene: TRBJ1-5; d_gene: NA; abundance: few; v_gene: TRBV5-1; CDR3aa: CASSYEWGGQPQHF; CDR3nt: TGCGCCAGCAGTTACGAATGGGGGGGACAGCCCCAGCATTTT
j_gene: TRBJ1-1; d_gene: NA; abundance: NA; v_gene: TRBV7-9; CDR3aa: CASSLALQVNTEAFF; CDR3nt: TGTGCCAGCAGCTTAGCCCTACAGGTGAACACTGAAGCTTTCTTT
j_gene: TRBJ2-7; d_gene: NA; abundance: NA; v_gene: TRBV10-1; CDR3aa: CASSESSYEQYF; CDR3nt: TGCGCCAGCAGTGAGAGCTCCTACGAGCAGTACTTC
j_gene: TRBJ1-2; d_gene: NA; abundance: NA; v_gene: TRBV15; CDR3aa: CATSVSNYGYTF; CDR3nt: TGTGCCACCAGCGTGTCCAACTATGGCTACACCTTC
j_gene: TRBJ2-3; d_gene: NA; abundance: NA; v_gene: TRBV5-4; CDR3aa: CASRFSGPTDTQYF; CDR3nt: TGTGCCAGCAGATTTAGCGGACCCACAGATACGCAGTATTTT
j_gene: TRBJ2-1; d_gene: NA; abundance: NA; v_gene: TRBV14; CDR3aa: CASSQGGVEQFF; CDR3nt: TGTGCCAGCAGCCAAGGCGGGGTTGAGCAGTTCTTC
j_gene: TRBJ2-3; d_gene: NA; abundance: NA; v_gene: TRBV14; CDR3aa: CASSHSSSTDTQYF; CDR3nt: TGTGCCAGCAGTCACAGTTCTAGCACAGATACGCAGTATTTT
j_gene: TRBJ1-2; d_gene: NA; abundance: NA; v_gene: TRBV20-1; CDR3aa: CSASQLYGYTF; CDR3nt: TGCAGTGCTAGTCAACTCTATGGCTACACCTTC
j_gene: TRBJ1-1; d_gene: NA; abundance: NA; v_gene: TRBV11-3; CDR3aa: CASSFGRYTEAFF; CDR3nt: TGTGCCAGCAGCTTCGGCAGGTACACTGAAGCTTTCTTT
j_gene: TRBJ2-3; d_gene: TRBD2; abundance: once; v_gene: TRBV5-1; CDR3aa: CASSLGREADTQYF; CDR3nt: TGCGCCAGCAGCTTGGGGCGGGAGGCTGATACGCAGTATTTT
j_gene: TRBJ1-2; d_gene: NA; abundance: few; v_gene: TRBV7-2; CDR3aa: CASSQDEESPNYGYTF; CDR3nt: TGCGCCAGCAGCCAAGATGAAGAATCTCCTAACTATGGCTACACCTTC
j_gene: TRBJ2-1; d_gene: TRBD1; abundance: NA; v_gene: TRBV4-3; CDR3aa: CASSQERGTGSRGEQFF; CDR3nt: TGCGCCAGCAGCCAAGAAAGAGGGACAGGGTCTCGGGGTGAGCAGTTCTTC
j_gene: TRBJ1-3; d_gene: NA; abundance: NA; v_gene: TRBV7-9; CDR3aa: CASNQGTGNTIYF; CDR3nt: TGTGCCAGTAACCAGGGAACTGGAAACACCATATATTTT
j_gene: TRBJ2-5; d_gene: TRBD1; abundance: NA; v_gene: TRBV7-9; CDR3aa: CASSPSGGQETQYF; CDR3nt: TGTGCCAGCAGCCCTTCAGGGGGCCAAGAGACCCAGTACTTC
j_gene: TRBJ1-4; d_gene: TRBD1; abundance: NA; v_gene: TRBV7-9; CDR3aa: CASSLSVRDREKLFF; CDR3nt: TGTGCCAGCAGCTTAAGTGTGAGGGACAGAGAAAAACTGTTTTTT
j_gene: TRBJ1-3; d_gene: NA; abundance: few; v_gene: TRBV7-8; CDR3aa: CASSPVEIASGNTIYF; CDR3nt: TGTGCCAGCAGCCCGGTAGAAATAGCGTCTGGAAACACCATATATTTT
j_gene: TRBJ2-7; d_gene: NA; abundance: NA; v_gene: TRBV5-4; CDR3aa: CASSKGHDYEQYF; CDR3nt: TGTGCCAGCAGCAAGGGACATGACTACGAGCAGTACTTC
j_gene: TRBJ1-4; d_gene: NA; abundance: NA; v_gene: TRBV25-1; CDR3aa: CASSVPGTREKLFF; CDR3nt: TGTGCCAGCAGTGTGCCGGGGACCCGTGAAAAACTGTTTTTT
j_gene: TRBJ1-5; d_gene: NA; abundance: NA; v_gene: TRBV2; CDR3aa: CASSEGSSNQPQHF; CDR3nt: TGTGCCAGCAGTGAAGGGAGCAGCAATCAGCCCCAGCATTTT
j_gene: TRBJ2-1; d_gene: TRBD2; abundance: NA; v_gene: TRBV11-2; CDR3aa: CASSSRTSGREDNEQFF; CDR3nt: TGTGCCAGCAGCTCCAGGACTAGCGGGAGGGAGGACAATGAGCAGTTCTTC
j_gene: TRBJ2-7; d_gene: TRBD2; abundance: NA; v_gene: TRBV7-8; CDR3aa: CASSQGLAVSYEQYF; CDR3nt: TGTGCCAGCAGCCAGGGACTAGCGGTGTCCTACGAGCAGTACTTC
j_gene: TRBJ1-1; d_gene: NA; abundance: NA; v_gene: TRBV14; CDR3aa: CASSGGRNTEAFF; CDR3nt: TGTGCCAGCAGCGGAGGTAGGAACACTGAAGCTTTCTTT
j_gene: TRBJ2-1; d_gene: TRBD1; abundance: NA; v_gene: TRBV7-6; CDR3aa: CASSLLPGGSYNEQFF; CDR3nt: TGTGCCAGCAGCTTACTTCCAGGGGGCTCCTACAATGAGCAGTTCTTC
j_gene: TRBJ2-1; d_gene: NA; abundance: NA; v_gene: TRBV7-9; CDR3aa: CASSFSRRDEQFF; CDR3nt: TGTGCCAGCAGCTTTTCCAGGCGGGATGAGCAGTTCTTC